Below, 24 T cell receptor beta chains from the same sample are listed, as sequenced in a study of cytomegalovirus exposure and HLA in healthy donors (dated by TCRdb to between 2016 and 2019). The method was the immunoSEQ multiplex PCR assay. For the multiplex PCR, a mixture combining 60 forward primers for TCR Vbeta segments and 13 reverse primers for TCR Jbeta segments was used. TCRdb holds this immuneACCESS table with in-frame rearrangements only. Some clones are missing; in checked studies, unresolved V genes explain under half, and the rest has no known cause. For this sample the table gives approximately 74,000 clones, of which roughly 75% were detected only once. The ten top clones hold about 7% of the sample. The source material was PBMCs. Every receptor here comes from a woman between 40 and 55 years old in good health and CMV-seronegative.

The chain has TRBV6-4 and TRBJ2-3; D is unresolved. Germline V gene sequence: CDR1 MRHNA, CDR2 SNTAGT. Trimming pared 0 bases from V and 10 bases from J, leaving 11 bases between. CDR3 size: 13 residues. The CDR3 protein is CASSDSSSGPQYF. The CDR3 nucleotides are TGTGCCAGCAGTGACTCTTCGAGTGGTCCGCAGTATTTT.

The V gene is TRBV7-9, the J gene TRBJ2-6; D is uncertain. The ends were cut back, 5 bases at V and 4 bases at J, with 12 bases in the middle. The CDR3 length is 15 residues. Germline lookup yields CDR1 SEHNR and CDR2 FQNEAQ (reference sequence). CDR3 sequence (DNA): TGTGCCAGCAGCCGAAAAGCCTTGGGGGCCAACGTCCTGACTTTC. Amino acids: CASSRKALGANVLTF.

V usage is TRBV14 and J usage is TRBJ1-4; 12 bases are a match to TRBD1. Trimming cost V 5 bases and J 3 bases; bases outside gene matches: 4. The CDR3 runs 16 residues. The germline V gene has CDR1 SGHDN and CDR2 FVKESK. The CDR3 here is CASSGDRGLANEKLFF. The CDR3, as DNA: TGTGCCAGCAGCGGGGACAGGGGGCTCGCTAATGAAAAACTGTTTTTT.

The J gene is TRBJ2-6, the V gene TRBV19, with D perhaps matching TRBD2 (6 bases). The CDR3 extends over 16 amino acids. Germline V lookup: CDR1 LNHDA, CDR2 SQIVND (reference sequence). V was shortened by 5 bases and J by 1 base, with 12 bases between the two germline ends. The CDR3, as DNA: TGTGCCAGTAGTCCCCAGGGACTGTCTGGGGCCAACGTCCTGACTTTC. Protein sequence: CASSPQGLSGANVLTF.

A few counts support this clone. The V and J genes are TRBV5-1 and TRBJ2-3; 13 positions match TRBD2. Trimming removed 4 bases from V and 2 bases from J; junction bases left unmatched: 7. Per germline, CDR1 SGHRS and CDR2 YFSETQ. This CDR3 region has 17 residues. The CDR3 region is CASSRTSGSKDTDTQYF. CDR3 DNA sequence: TGCGCCAGCAGCAGGACTAGCGGGAGTAAGGACACAGATACGCAGTATTTT.

The chain joins TRBV28 to TRBJ1-5, with D possibly being TRBD1 (6 bases). Trimming pared 5 bases from V and 1 base from J, leaving 12 bases between. Germline CDR1 and CDR2: MDHEN and SYDVKM. The CDR3 covers 15 residues. In DNA, the CDR3 is TGTGCCAGCAGTCAACAACAGGGAAGCAATCAGCCCCAGCATTTT. This sequence encodes CASSQQQGSNQPQHF. The full variable domain, with the rest looked up from reference TRBV28 and TRBJ1-5, is DVKVTQSSRYLVKRTGEKVFLECVQDMDHENMFWYRQDPGLGLRLIYFSYDVKMKEKGDIPEGYSVSREKKERFSLILESASTNQTSMYLCASSQQQGSNQPQHFGDGTRLSIL.

V gene TRBV11-2 combines with J gene TRBJ2-3; 13 bases fit TRBD2. V gave up 5 bases and J gave up 4 bases; unmatched junction bases: 12. Per the germline V gene, CDR1 is SGHAT and CDR2 is FQNNGV. CDR3 size: 18 residues. The CDR3 reads CASSLSLRTSGSSDTQYF. The CDR3, as DNA: TGTGCCAGCAGCCTCTCCCTCAGGACTAGCGGGAGTTCAGATACGCAGTATTTT.

This chain joins TRBV7-9 and TRBJ1-5, with D possibly TRBD1 on 5 matching bases. Germline V lookup: CDR1 SEHNR, CDR2 FQNEAQ (reference sequence). CDR3 length: 14 amino acids. The germline V and J ends were trimmed by 4 bases and 2 bases, with 9 bases remaining between them. The CDR3 coding sequence is TGTGCCAGCAGCTCCGGAGGGGGCAATCAGCCCCAGCATTTT. It translates to CASSSGGGNQPQHF.

The gene calls are TRBV2 and TRBJ2-7, with D tentatively TRBD2 (6 bases). Trimming cost V 9 bases and J 0 bases, with 12 bases left between them. The germline gives CDR1 SNHLY, CDR2 FYNNEI. CDR3 length equals 13 residues. Written as DNA, the CDR3 is TGTGCCAGAAGGGGAGGAAGCTCCTACGAGCAGTACTTC. Its protein product is CARRGGSSYEQYF.

This sequence joins TRBV27 and TRBJ2-7, with D possibly TRBD2 on 6 matching bases. CDR1 and CDR2 from the germline V gene are MNHEY and SMNVEV (reference sequence). Deletions cut 3 bases from V and 0 bases from J, with 12 bases between. The CDR3 totals 15 residues. The CDR3 protein is CASSFSRGLSYEQYF. The CDR3 bases are TGTGCCAGCAGTTTTTCGCGGGGCCTCTCCTACGAGCAGTACTTC.

The genes are TRBV5-4 and TRBJ2-5; D is unresolved. The DNA end is a closer match to TRBJ2-7, so the J assignment may be wrong. Germline CDR1 SGHNT, CDR2 YYREEE (reference sequence). CDR3 length: 13 residues. The CDR3 sequence: CASSWPEEYEQYF. The DNA of the CDR3 is TGTGCCAGCTCTTGGCCTGAGGAGTACGAGCAGTACTTC.

This clone occurred once. CDR3 loop: CASSFGRPSYEQYF. For the CDR3, the DNA is TGCGCCAGCAGCTTCGGCAGGCCCTCCTACGAGCAGTACTTC. The chain has TRBV5-1 and TRBJ2-7; D is uncertain. The CDR3 loop spans 14 amino acids. V lost 2 bases and J 0 bases, leaving 9 bases between the germline ends. Germline CDR1 reads SGHRS; CDR2 reads YFSETQ.

V gene TRBV9 combines with J gene TRBJ2-5; a weak D match, TRBD1 (5 bases). From germline, CDR1 is SGDLS and CDR2 YYNGEE. The CDR3 totals 13 residues. V was trimmed by 2 bases and J by 5 bases, leaving 10 bases between them. The CDR3 region is CASSVSGWETQYF. The CDR3 DNA reads as TGTGCCAGCAGCGTTTCAGGGTGGGAGACCCAGTACTTC. The full variable domain, rest sourced from reference TRBV9 and TRBJ2-5, is DSGVTQTPKHLITATGQRVTLRCSPRSGDLSVYWYQQSLDQGLQFLIQYYNGEERAKGNILERFSAQQFPDLHSELNLSSLELGDSALYFCASSVSGWETQYFGPGTRLLVL.

The J gene is TRBJ1-2, the V gene TRBV4-1; tentatively, D is TRBD1 (6 bases). V shed 0 bases and J shed 3 bases, with 11 bases lying between them. CDR1 is MGHRA, CDR2 YSYEKL, per germline. There are 15 residues in the CDR3. In DNA, the CDR3 is TGCGCCAGCAGCCAAGAGAGGAACAGGGACTATGGCTACACCTTC. It encodes CASSQERNRDYGYTF.

As to this clone: Other DNA sequences in this specimen translate into the identical CDR3. The V and J genes are TRBV9 and TRBJ1-2; perhaps TRBD1 as D (6 bases). Per the germline V gene, CDR1 is SGDLS and CDR2 is YYNGEE. The CDR3 is made up of 14 amino acids. V dropped 0 bases and J dropped 2 bases, with 8 bases sitting between them. The CDR3 region is CASSVGGGNYGYTF. The DNA of the CDR3 is TGTGCCAGCAGCGTAGGCGGGGGCAACTATGGCTACACCTTC.

This clone was seen a single time. The CDR3 region is CASSLEGGLGEAFF. CDR3 DNA sequence: TGTGCCAGCAGCTTAGAGGGGGGGTTAGGGGAAGCTTTCTTT. The chain is built from TRBV7-2 and TRBJ1-1; D perhaps matches TRBD1 (6 bases). The V gene's germline CDR1 is SGHTA and CDR2 FQGNSA. V lost 1 base and J lost 8, with 14 bases in between. This CDR3 spans 14 amino acids.

The chain employs TRBV6-6 and TRBJ1-1; TRBD1 agrees at 7 bases. The CDR3 consists of 15 residues. Germline CDR1 is MNHNY and CDR2 is SVGAGI (reference sequence). With 0 bases clipped from V and 7 bases from J, the junction kept 8 bases outside the gene matches. In DNA, the CDR3 is TGTGCCAGCAGTTACTCCCACAGGGGAGCAGTTGAAGCTTTCTTT. As protein: CASSYSHRGAVEAFF.

CDR3 loop: CASSLGVAIAYEQYF. In nucleotides, the CDR3 is TGTGCCAGCAGCTTAGGAGTTGCTATAGCCTACGAGCAGTACTTC. The chain couples TRBV7-9 to TRBJ2-7; D remains ambiguous. The germline V and J ends were trimmed by 1 base and 2 bases, with 12 bases remaining between them. Germline values: CDR1 SEHNR, CDR2 FQNEAQ (reference sequence). The CDR3 spans 15 residues.

The chain recombines TRBV7-2 with TRBJ2-3, with 8 bases lining up with TRBD2. This CDR3 contains 16 residues. Trimming at V came to 1 base and at J to 4 bases, leaving 7 bases not matched to a gene. Germline V gene sequence: CDR1 SGHTA, CDR2 FQGNSA. The CDR3 is CASSLVWSGLADTQYF. CDR3 nucleotide sequence: TGTGCCAGCAGCTTAGTATGGTCGGGACTAGCAGATACGCAGTATTTT.

The chain recombines TRBV6-6 with TRBJ2-1; tentatively, D is TRBD2 (5 bases). Deletions cut 2 bases from V and 1 base from J, with 9 bases between. The length of the CDR3 is 15 residues. CDR1 is MNHNY and CDR2 is SVGAGI in the germline V gene (reference sequence). This CDR3 reads CASSYTSSSYNEQFF. DNA for the CDR3: TGTGCCAGCAGTTACACTAGTTCTTCCTACAATGAGCAGTTCTTC.

The rearrangement uses TRBV2 and TRBJ2-3; 10 positions match TRBD2. Trimming removed 7 bases from V and 6 bases from J; junction bases left unmatched: 10. Germline V lookup: CDR1 SNHLY, CDR2 FYNNEI. The CDR3 extends over 15 amino acids. CDR3: CASIVSGGPGDTQYF. For the CDR3, the DNA is TGTGCCAGCATAGTTAGCGGGGGGCCGGGCGATACGCAGTATTTT. Full variable domain (outside the CDR3, taken from reference TRBV2 and TRBJ2-3): EPEVTQTPSHQVTQMGQEVILRCVPISNHLYFYWYRQILGQKVEFLVSFYNNEISEKSEIFDDQFSVERPDGSNFTLKIRSTKLEDSAMYFCASIVSGGPGDTQYFGPGTRLTVL.

The gene calls are TRBV30 and TRBJ1-1; 7 positions match TRBD1. The CDR3 is 13 amino acids. The ends lost 6 bases at V and 1 base at J; junction bases unmatched: 5. Per the germline V gene, CDR1 is GTSNPN and CDR2 is SVGIG (reference sequence). CDR3 region: CACLNRGNTEAFF. The DNA for the CDR3 is TGTGCCTGCCTTAACAGGGGGAACACTGAAGCTTTCTTT.

This chain joins TRBV5-6 and TRBJ2-1; TRBD1 agrees at 7 bases. Germline CDR1 and CDR2: SGHDT and YYEEEE. The CDR3 loop spans 15 amino acids. V gave up 0 bases and J gave up 4 bases; unmatched junction bases: 4. The CDR3 sequence: CASSLGQGDYNEQFF. The DNA of the CDR3 is TGTGCCAGCAGCTTGGGCCAGGGGGATTACAATGAGCAGTTCTTC.

This chain uses TRBV7-8 with TRBJ2-6; 10 nucleotides align to TRBD1. The V segment lost 2 bases and the J segment 4 bases; nucleotides outside the gene matches: 5. This CDR3 is 17 amino acids long. CDR1 is SGHVS and CDR2 is FQNEAQ in the germline V gene. CDR3 in amino acids: CASSLRDRGRGANVLTF. In DNA, the CDR3 is TGTGCCAGCAGCTTACGAGACAGGGGGCGCGGGGCCAACGTCCTGACTTTC.